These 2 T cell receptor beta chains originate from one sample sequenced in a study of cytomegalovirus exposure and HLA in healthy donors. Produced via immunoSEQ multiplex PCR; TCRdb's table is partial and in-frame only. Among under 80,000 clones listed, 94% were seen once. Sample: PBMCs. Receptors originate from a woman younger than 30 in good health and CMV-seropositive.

The CDR3 sequence: CASSVGWGGDEKLFF. CDR3 in DNA: TGTGCCAGCAGCGTAGGTTGGGGGGGGGACGAAAAACTGTTTTTT. V gene TRBV9 combines with J gene TRBJ1-4; tentative D call: TRBD1 (5 bases). Between the trimmed V and J ends, which lost 0 bases and 8 bases, there was a span of 14 bases. Looked up from germline, CDR1 is SGDLS and CDR2 is YYNGEE. This CDR3 is 15 amino acids long.

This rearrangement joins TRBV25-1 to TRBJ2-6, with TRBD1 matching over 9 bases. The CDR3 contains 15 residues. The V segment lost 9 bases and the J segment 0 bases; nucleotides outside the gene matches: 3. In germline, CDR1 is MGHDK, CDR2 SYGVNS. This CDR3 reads CASTGGGSGANVLTF. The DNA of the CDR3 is TGTGCCAGTACAGGGGGCGGCTCTGGGGCCAACGTCCTGACTTTC.